The clone carrying this T cell receptor beta chain has more than one count but fewer than ten. The target antigen is unknown. The data originate from a study of regulatory T cells in long-lasting Graves disease. The wider study: Persistent cases took antithyroid drugs over 5 years and stayed TSH receptor antibody positive.

Arm-PCR with iRepertoire HTBI primers amplified the CDR3 regions for these TCR beta libraries. TCRdb ran MiXCR on the multiplex PCR reads and lists one entry per CDR3 protein. The table lists more than 650,000 distinct CDR3 sequences, 25% to 30% of them singletons. Time point reported: persistent/refractory GD, antithyroid drugs over 5 years with positive TRAb. The TCR library was made from RNA that had been extracted from PBMCs in TRIzol. It was American Thyroid Association guidelines that determined Graves' disease diagnosis. Xi'an, China, was home to the endocrinology department that provided patients. Study results and caveats: Persistent cases favored TRBV28, TRBJ1-2 and TRBJ2-5.

Germline V CDR1 and CDR2: LNHDA, SQIVND (reference sequence). The V gene lost 7 bases and the J gene lost 0 bases, with 15 bases spanning the gap. There are 15 residues in the CDR3. The TCR was taken from a female donor with Graves disease. The source material was peripheral blood mononuclear cells (PBMCs), sampled when the disease was refractory, from a patient treated with antithyroid drugs. The chain recombines TRBV19 with TRBJ1-1; D is unclear. The CDR3 nucleotides are TGTGCCAGTATTGCCAGAGGAAACATGAACACTGAAGCTTTCTTT. Translated, it gives CASIARGNMNTEAFF.